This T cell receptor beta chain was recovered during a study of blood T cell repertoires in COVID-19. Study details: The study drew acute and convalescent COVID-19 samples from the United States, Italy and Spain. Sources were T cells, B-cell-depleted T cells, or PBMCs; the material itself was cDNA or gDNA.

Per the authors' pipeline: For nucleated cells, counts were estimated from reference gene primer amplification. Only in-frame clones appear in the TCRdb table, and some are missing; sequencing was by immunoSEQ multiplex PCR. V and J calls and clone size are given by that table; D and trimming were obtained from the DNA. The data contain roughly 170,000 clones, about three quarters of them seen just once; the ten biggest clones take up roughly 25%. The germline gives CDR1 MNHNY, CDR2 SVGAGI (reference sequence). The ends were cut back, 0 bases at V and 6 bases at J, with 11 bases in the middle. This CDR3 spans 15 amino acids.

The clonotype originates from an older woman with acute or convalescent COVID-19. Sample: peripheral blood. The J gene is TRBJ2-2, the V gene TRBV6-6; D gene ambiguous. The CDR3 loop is CASSYSNSYSGELFF. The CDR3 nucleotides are TGTGCCAGCAGTTACTCGAATAGTTATTCCGGGGAGCTGTTTTTT.